The TCR beta chain under discussion was sequenced for a study of vaccination and CD4 T cells after COVID-19. Background on the study: Post-COVID draws followed diagnosis by a median roughly 93 days (range 35 to 161).

Germline-derived CDR1 and CDR2 are SNHLY and FYNNEI. The CDR3 is made up of 12 amino acids. Between the trimmed V and J ends, which lost 6 bases and 2 bases, there was a span of 7 bases. This clonotype showed up just a few times. Its antigen is still unknown. Sequence data for DNA of cultured CD4+ T cells were generated by the Oncomine TCR Beta short-read assay. TCRdb independently ran MiXCR on the PCR reads; one entry per CDR3 protein. The table records more than 10,000 distinct CDR3 sequences, roughly 43% of them present only once. Noted treatment: approximately 10-day PBMC culture with coronavirus spike peptide pools or control peptides (ViraFEST assay). Approximately 2 million PBMCs were grown per well alongside about 10 IU/ml IL-2 and approximately 9.2 ug/ml peptide pools.

Sequencing was done on a sample of CD4+ T cells from blood, cultured in vitro. This TCR was sampled from a human donor who had recovered from COVID-19. V gene TRBV2 combines with J gene TRBJ2-5; D gene ambiguous. In nucleotides, the CDR3 is TGTGCCAGCAGCGATACGCAAGAGACCCAGTACTTC. Residues: CASSDTQETQYF.